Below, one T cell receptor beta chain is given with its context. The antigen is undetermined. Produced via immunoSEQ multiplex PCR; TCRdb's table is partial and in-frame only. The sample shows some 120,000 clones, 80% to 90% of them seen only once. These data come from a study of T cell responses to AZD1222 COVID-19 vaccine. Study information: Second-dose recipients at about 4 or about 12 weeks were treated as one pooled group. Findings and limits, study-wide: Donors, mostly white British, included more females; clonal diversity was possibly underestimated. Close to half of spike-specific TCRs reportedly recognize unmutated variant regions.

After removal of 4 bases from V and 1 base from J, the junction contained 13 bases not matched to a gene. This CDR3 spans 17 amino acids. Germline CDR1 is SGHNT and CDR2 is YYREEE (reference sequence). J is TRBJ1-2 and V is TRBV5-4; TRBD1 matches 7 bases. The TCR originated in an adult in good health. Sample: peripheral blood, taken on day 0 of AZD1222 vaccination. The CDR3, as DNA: TGTGCCAGCAGCAAAGAACTGTGGGACAGCATTAACTATGGCTACACCTTC. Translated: CASSKELWDSINYGYTF.